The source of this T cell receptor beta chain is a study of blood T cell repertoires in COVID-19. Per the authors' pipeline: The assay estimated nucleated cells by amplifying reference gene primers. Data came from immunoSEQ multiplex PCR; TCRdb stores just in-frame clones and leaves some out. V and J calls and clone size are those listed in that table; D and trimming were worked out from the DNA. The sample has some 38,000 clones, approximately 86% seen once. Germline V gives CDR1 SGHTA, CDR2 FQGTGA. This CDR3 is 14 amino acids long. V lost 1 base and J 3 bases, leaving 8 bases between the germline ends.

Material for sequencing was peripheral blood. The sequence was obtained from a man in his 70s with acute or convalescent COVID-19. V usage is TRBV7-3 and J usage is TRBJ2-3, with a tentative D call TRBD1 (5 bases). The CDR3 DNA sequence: TGTGCCAGCAGCTTAAAGGGGATAACAGATACGCAGTATTTT. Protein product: CASSLKGITDTQYF.